This T cell receptor (beta chain) was recorded in a study of spatial heterogeneity in lung cancer. Every TCR cDNA molecule bore its own unique molecular identifier. In TCRdb, the 5' RACE reads were re-called with MiXCR into one record per CDR3 protein. This table has 25,000 or so distinct CDR3 sequences, around 5% appearing once. Germline V gene data show CDR1 as MDHEN and CDR2 as SYDVKM. Trimming stripped 5 bases from V and 8 bases from J, with 13 bases between. The CDR3 loop spans 13 amino acids. Many counts were recorded for this clonotype. Its antigen is not known. Overall study findings and caveats: Ubiquitous expanded tumor TCRs appeared in blood more at resection than follow-up.

Described time point: sample taken at primary tumor resection. The donor population consisted of more than 55 patients with untreated, early-stage non-small cell lung cancer. Unsorted whole RNA samples from tumor, nontumor lung or frozen PBMC were sequenced. This clonotype was obtained from a male donor with early-stage non-small cell lung cancer. The chain has TRBV28 and TRBJ2-4; D is possibly TRBD1 (6 bases). The sample here was PBMCs, taken at surgery. The CDR3 sequence: CASSPQGTDIQYF. In nucleotides, the CDR3 is TGTGCCAGCAGTCCGCAGGGGACGGACATTCAGTACTTC.